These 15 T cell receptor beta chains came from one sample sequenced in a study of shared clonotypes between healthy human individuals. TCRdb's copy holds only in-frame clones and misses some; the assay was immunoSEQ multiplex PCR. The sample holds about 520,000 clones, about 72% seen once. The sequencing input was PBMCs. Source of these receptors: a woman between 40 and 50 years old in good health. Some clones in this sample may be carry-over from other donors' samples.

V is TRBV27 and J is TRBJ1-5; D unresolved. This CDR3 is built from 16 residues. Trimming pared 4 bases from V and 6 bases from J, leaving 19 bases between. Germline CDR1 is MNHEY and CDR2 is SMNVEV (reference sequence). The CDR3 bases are TGTGCCAGCAGTTCTATATTAGAGTTAAGGAGTCAGCCCCAGCATTTT. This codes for CASSSILELRSQPQHF.

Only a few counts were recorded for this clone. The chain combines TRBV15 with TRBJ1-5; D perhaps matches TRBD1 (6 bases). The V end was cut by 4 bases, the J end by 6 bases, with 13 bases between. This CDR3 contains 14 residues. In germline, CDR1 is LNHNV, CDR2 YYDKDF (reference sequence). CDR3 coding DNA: TGTGCCACCAGCAATTGGGGGGCTGGTCAGCCCCAGCATTTT. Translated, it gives CATSNWGAGQPQHF. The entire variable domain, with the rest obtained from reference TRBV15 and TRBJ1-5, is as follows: DAMVIQNPRYQVTQFGKPVTLSCSQTLNHNVMYWYQQKSSQAPKLLFHYYDKDFNNEADTPDNFQSRRPNTSFCFLDIRSPGLGDTAMYLCATSNWGAGQPQHFGDGTRLSIL.

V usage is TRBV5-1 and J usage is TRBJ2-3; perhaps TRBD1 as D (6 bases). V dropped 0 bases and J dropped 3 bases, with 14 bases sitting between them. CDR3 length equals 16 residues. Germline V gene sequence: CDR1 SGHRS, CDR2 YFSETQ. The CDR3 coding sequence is TGCGCCAGCAGCTTGGGGGTCCAAGGGGGTACAGATACGCAGTATTTT. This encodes CASSLGVQGGTDTQYF.

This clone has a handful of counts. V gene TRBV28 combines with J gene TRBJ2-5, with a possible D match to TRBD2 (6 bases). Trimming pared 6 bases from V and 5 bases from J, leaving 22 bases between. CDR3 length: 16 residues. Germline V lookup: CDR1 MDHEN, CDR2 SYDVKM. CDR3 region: CASSPGLPGSWETQYF. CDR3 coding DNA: TGTGCCAGCAGCCCGGGACTCCCGGGCAGTTGGGAGACCCAGTACTTC.

Here the CDR3 reads CASSFLGTGPQETQYF. The CDR3 DNA reads TGTGCCAGCAGTTTCCTCGGGACAGGGCCTCAAGAGACCCAGTACTTC. The chain combines TRBV28 with TRBJ2-5, with 9 bases that match TRBD1. This CDR3 region has 16 residues. Trimming at V came to 3 bases and at J to 2 bases, leaving 7 bases not matched to a gene. CDR1 and CDR2 (germline): MDHEN, SYDVKM.

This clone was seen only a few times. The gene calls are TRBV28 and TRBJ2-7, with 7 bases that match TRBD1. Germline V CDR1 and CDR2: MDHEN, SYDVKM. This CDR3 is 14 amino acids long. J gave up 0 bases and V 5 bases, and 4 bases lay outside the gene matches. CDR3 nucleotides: TGTGCCAGCAGTCCGACAGGGAACTCCTACGAGCAGTACTTC. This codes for CASSPTGNSYEQYF.

This CDR3 is CASSIGQDYEQYF. CDR3 bases: TGTGCCAGCAGTATAGGACAGGACTACGAGCAGTACTTC. The rearrangement uses TRBV27 and TRBJ2-7; TRBD1 agrees at 7 bases. Trimming took 5 bases from V and 3 from J; bases not matched to a gene: 4. The germline V gene encodes CDR1 MNHEY and CDR2 SMNVEV (reference sequence). The CDR3 extends over 13 amino acids.

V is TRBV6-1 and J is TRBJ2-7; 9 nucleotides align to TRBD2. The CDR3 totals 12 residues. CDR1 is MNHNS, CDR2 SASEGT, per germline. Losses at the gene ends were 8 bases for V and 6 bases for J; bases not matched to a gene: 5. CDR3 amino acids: CASLSGSGEQYF. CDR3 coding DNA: TGTGCCAGCCTTAGCGGGAGTGGCGAGCAGTACTTC.

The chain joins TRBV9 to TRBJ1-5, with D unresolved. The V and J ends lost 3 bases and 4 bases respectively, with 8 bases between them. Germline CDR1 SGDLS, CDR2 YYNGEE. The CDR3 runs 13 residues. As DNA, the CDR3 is TGTGCCAGCAGCGGAACGGAAAATCAGCCCCAGCATTTT. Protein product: CASSGTENQPQHF.

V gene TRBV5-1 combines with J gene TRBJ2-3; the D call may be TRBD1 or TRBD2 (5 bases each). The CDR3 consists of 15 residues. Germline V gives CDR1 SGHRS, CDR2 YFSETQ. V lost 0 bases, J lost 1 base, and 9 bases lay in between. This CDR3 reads CASSLAGRRTDTQYF. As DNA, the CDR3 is TGCGCCAGCAGCTTGGCGGGGCGTCGCACAGATACGCAGTATTTT.

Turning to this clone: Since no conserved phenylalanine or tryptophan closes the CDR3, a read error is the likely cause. Here the CDR3 DNA reads TGTGCCTGGAGTCTGAGGGACACCATATATTCT. This gives the protein CAWSLRDTIYS. This chain connects TRBV30 to TRBJ1-3; no definite D call. The CDR3 runs to 11 residues. Germline assignment: CDR1 GTSNPN and CDR2 SVGIG (reference sequence). Trimming took 2 bases from V and 8 from J, leaving 7 bases between them.

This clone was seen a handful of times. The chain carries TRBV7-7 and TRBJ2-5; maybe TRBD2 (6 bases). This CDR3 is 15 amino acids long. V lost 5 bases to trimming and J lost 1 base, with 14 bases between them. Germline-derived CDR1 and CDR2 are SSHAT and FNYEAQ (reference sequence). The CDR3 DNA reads TGTGCCAGCAGCCCGGGGGTAGGGATCCAAGAGACCCAGTACTTC. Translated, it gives CASSPGVGIQETQYF. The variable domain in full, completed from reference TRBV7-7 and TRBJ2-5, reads GAGVSQSPRYKVTKRGQDVTLRCDPISSHATLYWYQQALGQGPEFLTYFNYEAQPDKSGLPSDRFSAERPEGSISTLTIQRTEQRDSAMYRCASSPGVGIQETQYFGPGTRLLVL.

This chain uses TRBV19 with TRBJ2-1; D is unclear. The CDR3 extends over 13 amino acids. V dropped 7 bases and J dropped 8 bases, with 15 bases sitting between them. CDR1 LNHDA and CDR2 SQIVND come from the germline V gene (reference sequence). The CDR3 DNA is TGTGCCAGTACCACCACGGTTGGAGATGAGCAGTTCTTC. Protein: CASTTTVGDEQFF.

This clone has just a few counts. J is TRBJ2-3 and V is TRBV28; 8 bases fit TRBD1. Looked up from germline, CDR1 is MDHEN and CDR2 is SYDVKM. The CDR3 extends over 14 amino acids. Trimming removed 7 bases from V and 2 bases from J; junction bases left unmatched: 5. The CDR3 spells CASNNRGVTDTQYF. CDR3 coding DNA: TGTGCCAGCAACAACAGGGGGGTCACAGATACGCAGTATTTT.

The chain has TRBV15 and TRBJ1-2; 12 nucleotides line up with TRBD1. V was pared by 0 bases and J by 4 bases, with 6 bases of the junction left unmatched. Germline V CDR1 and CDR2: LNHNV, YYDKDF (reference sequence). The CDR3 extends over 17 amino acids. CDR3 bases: TGTGCCACCAGCAGAGATAAGGGGGACAGGGGGCTCTATGGCTACACCTTC. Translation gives CATSRDKGDRGLYGYTF.